This TCR beta chain was captured in a study of spatial heterogeneity in lung cancer. Study-wide background: A strong correlation was found between TCR transcript counts in tumor regions and a T cell module score derived from matched bulk RNA-seq.

In TCRdb, the 5' RACE reads were re-called with MiXCR into one record per CDR3 protein. This repertoire shows fewer than 15,000 distinct CDR3 sequences, more than 3% found once; its top ten account for 15% to 20%. The time point was: sample taken at primary tumor resection. Without sorting, whole RNA was sequenced from tumor, nontumor lung or frozen PBMC. General observations from the study: Approximate estimated coverage of tumor T cells amounted to 6.5% to 8% for alpha and over 12% for beta chains. Mutation counts in tumors were tracked by counts of expanded intratumoral alpha and beta TCRs.

This clonotype was seen many times. Its matching antigen is unknown. The receptor's source is a male donor with early-stage non-small cell lung cancer. Sequenced material: lung tumor tissue, taken at surgery.

The CDR3 DNA sequence: TGTGCCAGCAGCTTAGATTTGGGGAATGAGCAGTTCTTC. Its protein is CASSLDLGNEQFF. The V call is TRBV11-3, the J call TRBJ2-1; D unresolved. There are 13 residues in the CDR3. With 0 bases removed from V and 7 bases from J, the gap between germline ends came to 7 bases. Germline CDR1 reads SGHNT; CDR2 reads YENEEA.